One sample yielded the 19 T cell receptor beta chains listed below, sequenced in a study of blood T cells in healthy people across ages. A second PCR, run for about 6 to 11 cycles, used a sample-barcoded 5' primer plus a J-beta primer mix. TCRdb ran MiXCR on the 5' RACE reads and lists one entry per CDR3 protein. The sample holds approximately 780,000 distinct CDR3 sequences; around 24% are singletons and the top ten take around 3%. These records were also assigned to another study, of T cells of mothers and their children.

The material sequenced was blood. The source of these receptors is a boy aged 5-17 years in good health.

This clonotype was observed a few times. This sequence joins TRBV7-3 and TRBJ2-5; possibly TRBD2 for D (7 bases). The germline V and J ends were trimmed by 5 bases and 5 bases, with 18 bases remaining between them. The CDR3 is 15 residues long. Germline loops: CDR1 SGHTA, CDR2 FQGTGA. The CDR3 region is CASSTYGGRGETQYF. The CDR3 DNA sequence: TGTGCCAGCAGCACGTACGGGGGGCGAGGTGAGACCCAGTACTTC.

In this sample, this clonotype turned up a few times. CDR3 coding DNA: TGTGCCAGCACCCTACTGGACAGGTCCTACGAGCAGTACTTC. Protein product: CASTLLDRSYEQYF. The chain uses TRBV9 and TRBJ2-7; 7 bases map to TRBD1. Unmatched junction bases numbered 7, after V lost 6 bases and J lost 1 base. The CDR3 spans 14 residues. Per the germline V gene, CDR1 is SGDLS and CDR2 is YYNGEE.

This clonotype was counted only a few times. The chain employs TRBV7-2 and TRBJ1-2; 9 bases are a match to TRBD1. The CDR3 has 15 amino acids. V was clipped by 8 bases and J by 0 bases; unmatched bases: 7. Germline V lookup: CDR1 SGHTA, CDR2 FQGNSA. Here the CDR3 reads CASRLRTGANYGYTF. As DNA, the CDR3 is TGTGCCAGCCGCCTGAGGACAGGGGCTAACTATGGCTACACCTTC.

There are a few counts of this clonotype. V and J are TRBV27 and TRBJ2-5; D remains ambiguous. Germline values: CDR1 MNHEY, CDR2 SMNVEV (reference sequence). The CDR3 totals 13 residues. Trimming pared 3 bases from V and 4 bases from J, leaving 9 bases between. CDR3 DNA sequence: TGTGCCAGCAGTTTTAGGCATCGAGAGACCCAGTACTTC. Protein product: CASSFRHRETQYF.

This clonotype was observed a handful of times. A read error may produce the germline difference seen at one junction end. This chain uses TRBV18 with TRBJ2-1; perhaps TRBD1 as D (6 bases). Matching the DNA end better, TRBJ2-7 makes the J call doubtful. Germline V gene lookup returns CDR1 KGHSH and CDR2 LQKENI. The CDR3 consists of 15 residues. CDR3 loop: CASSPQGSSSYEQYF. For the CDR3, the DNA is TGTGCCAGCTCTCCACAGGGCTCCAGCTCCTACGAGCAGTACTTC.

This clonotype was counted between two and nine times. CDR3 sequence reads: CASSDGGSSGANVLTF. DNA of the CDR3: TGTGCCAGCAGTGACGGGGGGAGCTCTGGGGCCAACGTCCTGACTTTC. This rearrangement joins TRBV6-4 to TRBJ2-6; D is perhaps TRBD2 (6 bases). V lost 2 bases to trimming and J lost 0 bases, with 8 bases between them. CDR3 size: 16 residues. The germline CDR1 and CDR2 sequences are MRHNA and SNTAGT.

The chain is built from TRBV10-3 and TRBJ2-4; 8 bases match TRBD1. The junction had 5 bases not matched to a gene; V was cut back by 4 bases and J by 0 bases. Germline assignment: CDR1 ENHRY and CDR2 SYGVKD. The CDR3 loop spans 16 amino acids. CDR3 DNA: TGTGCCATCAGTGGGGACAGGTTTGAAGCCAAAAACATTCAGTACTTC. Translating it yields CAISGDRFEAKNIQYF.

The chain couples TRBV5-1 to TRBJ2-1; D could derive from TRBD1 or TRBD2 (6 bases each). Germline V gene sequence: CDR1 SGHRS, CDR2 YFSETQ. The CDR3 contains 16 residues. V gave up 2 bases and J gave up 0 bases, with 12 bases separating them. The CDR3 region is CASSLTGTPSYNEQFF. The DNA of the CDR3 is TGCGCCAGCAGCTTAACAGGGACTCCCTCCTACAATGAGCAGTTCTTC.

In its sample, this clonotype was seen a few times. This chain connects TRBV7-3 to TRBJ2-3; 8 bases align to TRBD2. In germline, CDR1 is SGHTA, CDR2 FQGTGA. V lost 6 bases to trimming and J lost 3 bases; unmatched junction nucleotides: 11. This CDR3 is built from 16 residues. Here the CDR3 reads CASSSPGAGGTDTQYF. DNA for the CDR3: TGTGCCAGCAGTTCCCCGGGGGCGGGGGGAACAGATACGCAGTATTTT.

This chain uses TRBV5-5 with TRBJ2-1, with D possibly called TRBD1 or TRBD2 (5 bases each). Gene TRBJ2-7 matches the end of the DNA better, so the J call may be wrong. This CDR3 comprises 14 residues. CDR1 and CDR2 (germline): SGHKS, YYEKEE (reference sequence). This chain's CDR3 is CASSLGTIQGEQYF. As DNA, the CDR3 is TGTGCCAGCAGCCTCGGGACCATTCAGGGAGAGCAGTACTTC.

In nucleotides, the CDR3 is TGTGCCAGCAGCCCATGGGAGCGGGGGCAGGAAGATACGCAGTATTTT. It is translated as CASSPWERGQEDTQYF. The chain recombines TRBV12-3 or TRBV12-4 with TRBJ2-3, with 8 bases fitting TRBD2. The CDR3 is made up of 16 amino acids. After removal of 6 bases from V and 5 bases from J, the junction contained 13 bases not matched to a gene.

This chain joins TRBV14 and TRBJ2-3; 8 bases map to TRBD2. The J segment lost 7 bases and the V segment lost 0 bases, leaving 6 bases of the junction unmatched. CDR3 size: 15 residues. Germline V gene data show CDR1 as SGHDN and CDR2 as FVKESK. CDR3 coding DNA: TGTGCCAGCAGCCAAGAGCGGGGGGTTAGAAATACGCAGTATTTT. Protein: CASSQERGVRNTQYF.

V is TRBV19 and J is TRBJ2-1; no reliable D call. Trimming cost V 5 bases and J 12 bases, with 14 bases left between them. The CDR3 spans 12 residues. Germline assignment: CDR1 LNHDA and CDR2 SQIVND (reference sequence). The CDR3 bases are TGTGCCAGTAGTGTCCCCAGGTTAGGGCAGTTCTTC. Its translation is CASSVPRLGQFF.

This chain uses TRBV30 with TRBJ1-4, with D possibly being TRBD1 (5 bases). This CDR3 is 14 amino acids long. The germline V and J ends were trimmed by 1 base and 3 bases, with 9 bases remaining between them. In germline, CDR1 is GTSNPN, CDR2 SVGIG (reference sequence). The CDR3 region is CAWSARVANEKLFF. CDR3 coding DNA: TGTGCCTGGAGTGCCAGGGTAGCTAATGAAAAACTGTTTTTT. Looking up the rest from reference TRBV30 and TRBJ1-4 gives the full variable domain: SQTIHQWPATLVQPVGSPLSLECTVEGTSNPNLYWYRQAAGRGLQLLFYSVGIGQISSEVPQNLSASRPQDRQFILSSKKLLLSDSGFYLCAWSARVANEKLFFGSGTQLSVL.

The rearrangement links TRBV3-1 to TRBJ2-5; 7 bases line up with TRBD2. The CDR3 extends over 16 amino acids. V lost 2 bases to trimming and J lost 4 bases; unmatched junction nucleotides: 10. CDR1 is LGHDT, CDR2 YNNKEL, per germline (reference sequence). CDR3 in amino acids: CASSQRRGRPLETQYF. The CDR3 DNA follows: TGTGCCAGCAGCCAAAGGCGGGGGAGACCCCTAGAGACCCAGTACTTC.

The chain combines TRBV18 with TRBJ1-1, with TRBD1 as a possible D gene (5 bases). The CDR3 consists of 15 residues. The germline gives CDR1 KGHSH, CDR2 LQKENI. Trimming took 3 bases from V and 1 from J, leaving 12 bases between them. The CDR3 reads CASSPQSRANTEAFF. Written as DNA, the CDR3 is TGTGCCAGCTCACCCCAGAGCAGGGCGAACACTGAAGCTTTCTTT.

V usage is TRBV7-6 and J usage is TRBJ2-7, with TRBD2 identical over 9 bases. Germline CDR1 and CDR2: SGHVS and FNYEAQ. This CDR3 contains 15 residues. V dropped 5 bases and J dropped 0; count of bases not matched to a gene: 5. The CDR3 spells CASSLSGGGSYEQYF. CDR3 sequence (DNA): TGTGCCAGCAGCCTTAGCGGGGGAGGCTCCTACGAGCAGTACTTC.

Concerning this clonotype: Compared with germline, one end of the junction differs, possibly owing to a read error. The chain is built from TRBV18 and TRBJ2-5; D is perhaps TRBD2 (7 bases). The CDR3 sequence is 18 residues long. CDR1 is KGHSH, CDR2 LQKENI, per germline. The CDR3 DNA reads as TGCGCCAGCTCACCACCGAAGGCGGGGGCGGGGTACCAAGAGACCCAGTACTTC. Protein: CASSPPKAGAGYQETQYF.

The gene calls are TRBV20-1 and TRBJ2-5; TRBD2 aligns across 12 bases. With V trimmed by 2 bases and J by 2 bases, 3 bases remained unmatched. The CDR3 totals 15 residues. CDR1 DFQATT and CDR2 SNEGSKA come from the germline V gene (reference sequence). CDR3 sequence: CSARQTSGGQETQYF. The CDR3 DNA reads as TGCAGTGCTAGACAGACTAGCGGGGGACAAGAGACCCAGTACTTC.